In this sample, the clone carrying this TCR beta chain turned up a few times. Its antigen is still unknown. Here the gene names and germline are mouse. The read comes to an end 4 residues before the CDR3 does, leaving the germline J gene to fill in the end. Additional DNA sequences in this sample encode the identical CDR3. This record belongs to a study of CD8+ T cells in alopecia areata. Researchers sorted pooled cutaneous lymph node cells on the basis of CD4, CD8alpha, NKG2D, NKG2ACE and other markers. Whole-study results and caveats: More clonal than normal scalp was lesional scalp, particularly alopecia totalis/universalis. Sharing of TCR sequences between patients (possibly for HLA-related reasons) was less clear than in mice. Among the cells sequenced in scalp samples are also the resident alphabeta T cells of normal skin.

Isolated RNA was reverse transcribed into cDNA used as the sequencing template. Sequenced by immunoSEQ multiplex PCR; TCRdb stores in-frame clones only, minus some. The data show about 300,000 clones, with none appearing a single time. V was clipped by 0 bases and J by 0 bases, with 7 bases between them. The CDR3 spans 15 residues. Germline V gene sequence: CDR1 NSHNY, CDR2 SYGAGN. Sequenced sample: CD4+ T cells sorted from a lymph node. The sequence was obtained from a C3H/HeJ mouse with alopecia areata. The MHC haplotype recorded for the strain is H2-k. The V and J genes are TRBV13-1 and TRBJ2-1; the D gene is possibly TRBD1 (6 bases). This CDR3 reads CASSDAGANYAEQFF. CDR3 DNA (partial): TGTGCCAGCAGTGATGCAGGGGCTAACTATGCT.